One sample yielded the 8 T cell receptor beta chains listed below, sequenced in a study of shared clonotypes between healthy human individuals. The method was immunoSEQ multiplex PCR; TCRdb's version includes in-frame clones alone and lacks a portion of them. The sample lists 1,400,000 or so clones, 98% to 99% occurring once. Sequences were obtained from naive CD4+ T cells sorted from blood. Subset here: CD45RA+ positively selected. The source is a man younger than 45 in good health.

This sequence joins TRBV14 and TRBJ2-1; a weak D match, TRBD1 (8 bases). Germline CDR1 SGHDN, CDR2 FVKESK. Trimming stripped 4 bases from V and 3 bases from J, with 16 bases between. The CDR3 spans 16 residues. The CDR3 DNA reads as TGTGCCAGCAGCCCCTTGACAGGGGACTACTACAATGAGCAGTTCTTC. Protein: CASSPLTGDYYNEQFF.

This sequence joins TRBV4-1 and TRBJ2-5, with 9 bases that match TRBD2. The V gene's germline CDR1 is MGHRA and CDR2 YSYEKL. V trimming: 4 bases; J trimming: 4 bases; junction bases outside the gene matches: 4. The length of the CDR3 is 14 residues. As DNA, the CDR3 is TGCGCCAGCAGCCGCCTAGCGGGACGAGAGACCCAGTACTTC. This encodes CASSRLAGRETQYF.

V gene TRBV2 combines with J gene TRBJ2-7; weak D call: TRBD2 (5 bases). Germline V CDR1 and CDR2: SNHLY, FYNNEI. The CDR3 is 13 amino acids. Trimming left V 6 bases short and J 3 bases short, with 12 bases between. For the CDR3, the DNA is TGTGCCAGCAGCCTCGGGATCGGCTACGAGCAGTACTTC. It yields the protein CASSLGIGYEQYF.

The rearrangement links TRBV19 to TRBJ2-7; 8 positions match TRBD2. Germline V gives CDR1 LNHDA, CDR2 SQIVND (reference sequence). The CDR3 is 14 residues long. J lost 6 bases, V lost 3 bases, and 7 bases had no gene match. The CDR3 region is CASSMPGLGGEQYF. CDR3 sequence (DNA): TGTGCCAGTAGTATGCCGGGACTAGGAGGCGAGCAGTACTTC.

The CDR3 region is CASSSNGRSNTEAFF. Written as DNA, the CDR3 is TGTGCCAGCAGCTCGAACGGGAGATCCAACACTGAAGCTTTCTTT. V usage is TRBV5-4 and J usage is TRBJ1-1, with D unclear. Trimming stripped 3 bases from V and 2 bases from J, with 14 bases between. The CDR3 length is 15 residues. CDR1 and CDR2 from the germline V gene are SGHNT and YYREEE (reference sequence).

J is TRBJ2-1 and V is TRBV7-2, with TRBD1 identical over 10 bases. Germline V CDR1 and CDR2: SGHTA, FQGNSA. Trimming took 7 bases from V and 4 from J; bases not matched to a gene: 10. The CDR3 covers 16 residues. The DNA of the CDR3 is TGTGCCAGCATCACAGTTGGGACAGGGGAGTACAATGAGCAGTTCTTC. Protein: CASITVGTGEYNEQFF.

V and J are TRBV5-1 and TRBJ1-3; D ambiguous. Trimming took 3 bases from V and 0 from J, leaving 10 bases between them. This CDR3 region has 15 residues. Germline CDR1 and CDR2: SGHRS and YFSETQ. This CDR3 is CASSSGSSSGNTIYF. In DNA form, the CDR3 reads TGCGCCAGCAGCTCGGGGAGCTCCTCTGGAAACACCATATATTTT. The full variable domain, rest sourced from reference TRBV5-1 and TRBJ1-3, is KAGVTQTPRYLIKTRGQQVTLSCSPISGHRSVSWYQQTPGQGLQFLFEYFSETQRNKGNFPGRFSGRQFSNSRSEMNVSTLELGDSALYLCASSSGSSSGNTIYFGEGSWLTVV.

V and J are TRBV6-5 and TRBJ1-2; no reliable D call. This CDR3 region has 13 residues. Germline V lookup: CDR1 MNHEY, CDR2 SVGAGI. V was shortened by 4 bases and J by 3 bases, with 9 bases between the two germline ends. CDR3 coding DNA: TGTGCCAGCAGTTTCGACACCTACTATGGCTACACCTTC. Its protein product is CASSFDTYYGYTF.